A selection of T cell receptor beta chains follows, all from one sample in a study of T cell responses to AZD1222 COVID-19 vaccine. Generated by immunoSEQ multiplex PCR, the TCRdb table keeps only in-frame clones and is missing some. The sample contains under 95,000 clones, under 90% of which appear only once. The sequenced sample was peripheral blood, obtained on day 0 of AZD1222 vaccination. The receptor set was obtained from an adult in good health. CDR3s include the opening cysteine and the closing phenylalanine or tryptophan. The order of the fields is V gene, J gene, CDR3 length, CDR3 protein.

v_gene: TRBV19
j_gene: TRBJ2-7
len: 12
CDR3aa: CASRQGSYEQYF

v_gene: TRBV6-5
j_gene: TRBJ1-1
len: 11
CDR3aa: CASRGGAGAFF

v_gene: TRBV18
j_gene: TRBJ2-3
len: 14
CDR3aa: CASSPGVDSDTQYF

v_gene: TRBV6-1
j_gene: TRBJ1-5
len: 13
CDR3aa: CASSEAADQPQHF

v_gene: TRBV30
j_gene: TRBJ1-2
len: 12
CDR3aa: CAWKPYNYGYTF

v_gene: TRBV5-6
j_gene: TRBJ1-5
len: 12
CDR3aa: CASSLNGQPQHF

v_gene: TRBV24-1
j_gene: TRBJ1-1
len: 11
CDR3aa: CALVRNTEAFF

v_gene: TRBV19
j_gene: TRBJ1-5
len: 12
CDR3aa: CASNREYQPQHF

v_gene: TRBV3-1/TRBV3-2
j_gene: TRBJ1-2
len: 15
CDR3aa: CASSHGTSLNYGYTF

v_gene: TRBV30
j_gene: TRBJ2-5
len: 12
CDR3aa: CAWRSLQETQYF

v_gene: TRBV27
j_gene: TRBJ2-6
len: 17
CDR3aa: CASSFGQLPSGANVLTF

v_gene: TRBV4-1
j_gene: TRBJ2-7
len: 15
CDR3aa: CASSQDSWDSYEQYF

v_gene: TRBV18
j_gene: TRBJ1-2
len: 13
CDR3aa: CASSPTGDYGYTF

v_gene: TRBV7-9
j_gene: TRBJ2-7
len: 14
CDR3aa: CASSLRGAGYEQYF

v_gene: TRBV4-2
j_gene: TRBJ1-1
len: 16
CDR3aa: CASSPQDPPEDTEAFF

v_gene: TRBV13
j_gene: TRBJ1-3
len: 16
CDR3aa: CASSLGLGSSGNTIYF

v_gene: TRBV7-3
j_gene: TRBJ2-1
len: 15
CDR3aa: CASSLGAGGPSEQFF

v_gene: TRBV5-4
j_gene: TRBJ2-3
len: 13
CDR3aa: CASSFRSTDTQYF

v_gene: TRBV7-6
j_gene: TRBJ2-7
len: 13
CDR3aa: CASSLERSYEQYF

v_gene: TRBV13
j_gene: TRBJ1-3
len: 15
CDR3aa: CASSWDRSSGNTIYF

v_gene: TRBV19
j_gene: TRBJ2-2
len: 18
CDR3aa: CASSPLTSGAFNTGELFF

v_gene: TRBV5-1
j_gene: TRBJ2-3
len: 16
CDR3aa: CASSPAAGGRPDTQYF

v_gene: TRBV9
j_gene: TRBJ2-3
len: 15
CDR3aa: CASSVGLAGADTQYF

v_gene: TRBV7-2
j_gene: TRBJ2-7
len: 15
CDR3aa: CASSVEAGGLSEQYF

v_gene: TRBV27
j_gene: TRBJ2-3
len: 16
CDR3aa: CASSFLPDGLGDTQYF

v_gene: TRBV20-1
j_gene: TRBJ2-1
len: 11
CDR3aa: CSAGVKDEQFF

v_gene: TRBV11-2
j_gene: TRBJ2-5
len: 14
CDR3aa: CASSRRQSQETQYF

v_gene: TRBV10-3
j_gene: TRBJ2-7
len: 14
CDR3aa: CAIRKGQGTYEQYF

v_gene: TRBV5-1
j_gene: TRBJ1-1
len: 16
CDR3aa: CASSLGPSTGNTEAFF

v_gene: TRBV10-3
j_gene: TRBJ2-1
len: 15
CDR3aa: CAIRTSGSLRDEQFF

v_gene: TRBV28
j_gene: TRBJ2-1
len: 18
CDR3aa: CASSLRPGLAGAYNEQFF

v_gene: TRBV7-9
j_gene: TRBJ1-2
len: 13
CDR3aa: CASSQGQNYGYTF

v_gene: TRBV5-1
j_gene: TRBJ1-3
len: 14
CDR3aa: CASSQQDSGNTIYF

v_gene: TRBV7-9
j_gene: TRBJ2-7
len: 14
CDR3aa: CASSLVTGGYEQYF

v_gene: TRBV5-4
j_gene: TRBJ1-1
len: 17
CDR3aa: CASSSGGRAPSVTEAFF

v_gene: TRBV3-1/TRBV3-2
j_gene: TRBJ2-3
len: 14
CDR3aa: CASSYGTSTDTQYF

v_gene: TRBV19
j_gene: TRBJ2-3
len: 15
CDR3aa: CATGGDRQRSDTQYF

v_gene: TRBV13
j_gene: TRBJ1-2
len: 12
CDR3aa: CASSHLGGGYTF

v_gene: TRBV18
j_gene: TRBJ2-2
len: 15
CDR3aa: CASSGLAGVDGELFF

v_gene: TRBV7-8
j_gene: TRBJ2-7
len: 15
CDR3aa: CASSLLAGGFYEQYF

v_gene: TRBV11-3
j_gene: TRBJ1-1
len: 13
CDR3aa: CASSSTRFTEAFF

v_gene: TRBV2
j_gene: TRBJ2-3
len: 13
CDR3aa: CASTRSSTDTQYF

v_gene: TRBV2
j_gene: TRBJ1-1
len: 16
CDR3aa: CASIQWWRQGGTEAFF

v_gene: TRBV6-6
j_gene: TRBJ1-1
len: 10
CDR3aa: CASSQGEAFF

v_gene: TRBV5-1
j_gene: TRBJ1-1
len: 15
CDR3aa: CASSLDREVNTEAFF

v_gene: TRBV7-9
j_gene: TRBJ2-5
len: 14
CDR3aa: CASSLSTTGETQYF

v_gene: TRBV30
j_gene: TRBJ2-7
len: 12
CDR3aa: CAWSGLASEQYF

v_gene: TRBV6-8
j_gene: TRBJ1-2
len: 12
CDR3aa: CRRGGPLSGYTF

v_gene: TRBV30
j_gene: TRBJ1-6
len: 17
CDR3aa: CAWTLPRASGFTSPLHF

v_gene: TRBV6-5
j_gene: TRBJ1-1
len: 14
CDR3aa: CASSYRLLGVEAFF

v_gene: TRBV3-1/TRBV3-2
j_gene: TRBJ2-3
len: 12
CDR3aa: CASSQSTDTQYF

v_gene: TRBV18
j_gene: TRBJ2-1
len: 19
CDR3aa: CASSPDQGDSYPLYNEQFF

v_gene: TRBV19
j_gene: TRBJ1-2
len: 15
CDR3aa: CASNPDRGNYYGYTF

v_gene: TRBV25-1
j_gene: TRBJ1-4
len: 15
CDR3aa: CASSVLAEPEEKLFF

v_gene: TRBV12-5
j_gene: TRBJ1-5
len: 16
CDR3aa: CASGLVLGISNQPQHF

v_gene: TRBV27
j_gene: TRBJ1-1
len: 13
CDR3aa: CASSLAGITEAFF

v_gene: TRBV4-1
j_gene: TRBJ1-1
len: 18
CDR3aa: CASSQDPGGSPWNTEAFF

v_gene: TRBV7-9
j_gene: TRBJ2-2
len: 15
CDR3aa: CASSLGELLTGELFF